Listed below are T cell receptor beta chains from one sample, sequenced in a study of OX40 agonist ivuxolimab in advanced cancers. Sequencing was performed with immunoSEQ multiplex PCR; in TCRdb, only in-frame clones are kept and a portion is missing. The repertoire has more than 80,000 clones, 85% to 95% of them found once; the top ten carry roughly 0.26%. The starting material was CD4+ or CD8+ T cells sorted from blood, obtained in a trial of the OX40 agonist ivuxolimab. All receptors derive from an adult with an advanced solid tumor such as melanoma, head and neck, liver or kidney cancer. Each CDR3 is given without its conserved first and last residue. Clone size is not always given. Where it is, it says once, few, many or a class for expanded clones.

TRBJ2-3 NA TRBV11-1 ASSPIGQGSTDTQY
TRBJ2-4 NA TRBV30 AWRSGSAAKNIQY
TRBJ2-5 NA TRBV30 AWNRRAFQETQY
TRBJ1-5 once TRBV28 ASSLSYGNQPQH
TRBJ2-6 NA TRBV7-6 ASSFGDISSGANVLT
TRBJ2-2 NA TRBV7-2 ASSPLAGGPTGELF
TRBJ2-3 NA TRBV5-1 ASSRASGSADTQY
TRBJ1-2 NA TRBV11-2 ASSLRTNYGYT
TRBJ1-2 NA TRBV5-5 ASSWSSYGYT
TRBJ2-7 few TRBV5-1 ASSLVGSYEQY
TRBJ2-1 NA TRBV7-6 ASVSYNEQF
TRBJ1-1 NA TRBV27 ASSVPGATEAF
TRBJ1-2 NA TRBV28 ASRRNGASGYT
TRBJ2-3 NA TRBV4-3 ASRRFAGGRSTDTQY
TRBJ1-1 NA TRBV10-3 ATSWDSGTEAF
TRBJ1-6 NA TRBV30 AWSVGGGGSPLH
TRBJ2-3 NA TRBV7-2 ASSLLGTDTQY
TRBJ1-1 NA TRBV20-1 SALGQAEAF
TRBJ1-2 once TRBV30 ATSLSSYGYT
TRBJ1-1 NA TRBV6-6 ASSSPLGGVNTEAF
TRBJ1-5 NA TRBV2 ASSGQDNQPQH
TRBJ2-3 NA TRBV30 AWTGQSGRTDTQY
TRBJ1-6 NA TRBV30 AWTSGTGYNSPLH
TRBJ1-1 NA TRBV5-1 ASSRTTGYPNTEAF
TRBJ1-6 NA TRBV7-2 ASSLDPGGRSPLH
TRBJ1-2 NA TRBV27 ASSFWLGYGYT
TRBJ2-3 NA TRBV4-1 ASRQGRDRGADTQY
TRBJ1-4 NA TRBV5-6 ASRPGPSSYATNEKLF
TRBJ1-2 NA TRBV28 ASSQGNNYGYT
TRBJ1-2 NA TRBV4-2 ASSQGPSHGYT
TRBJ2-3 NA TRBV5-1 ASSRPGQGTDTQY
TRBJ2-7 NA TRBV6-1 ASSEALWTILSYEQY
NA NA TRBV4-3 ASSQAPGTATYEQY
TRBJ2-3 NA TRBV9 ASSVLITDTQY
TRBJ2-3 NA TRBV30 AYTLAGGPLFSTGGPDTQY
TRBJ1-5 NA TRBV6-6 ASSYRQGRVQPQH
TRBJ2-1 once TRBV5-1 ATSGTGDREQF
TRBJ1-1 NA TRBV7-9 ASSLTGSGTEAF
TRBJ2-7 NA TRBV29-1 SVEDPGGRAYEQY
TRBJ1-5 NA TRBV30 AWNGGFEQPQH
TRBJ1-5 NA TRBV2 ASSELSVDQPQH
TRBJ2-5 NA TRBV7-2 ASSRTRQETQY
TRBJ2-1 NA TRBV25-1 ASSAGTFPYNEQF
TRBJ2-2 once TRBV30 AWSVPGGTGELF
TRBJ1-6 NA TRBV7-3 ASSSGYGSPLH
TRBJ1-1 NA TRBV7-2 ASSSTAWTEAF
TRBJ2-7 NA TRBV6-6 ASSARSYEQY
TRBJ2-7 NA TRBV28 ASSLPGYEQY
TRBJ2-3 few TRBV7-3 ASSRWASGVTDTQY
TRBJ1-5 NA TRBV9 ASSADWNQPQH
TRBJ1-5 NA TRBV6-5 ASKIGAGQPQH
TRBJ1-1 NA TRBV5-1 ASSLEGPRASEAF
TRBJ1-1 NA TRBV5-8 ASSSPTRVLGNTEAF
TRBJ1-2 NA TRBV28 ASSLANYGYT
TRBJ1-6 NA TRBV7-3 ASSPRTGTLDSPLH
TRBJ1-1 NA TRBV6-5 ASRIWTVSTEAF
TRBJ1-4 NA TRBV30 ALTRDRGRTNEKLF
TRBJ2-2 NA TRBV18 ASSVGQGANTGELF
TRBJ2-1 NA TRBV30 AWSRDRPYNEQF